This T cell receptor (beta chain) was obtained from a study of vaccination effects on CD4 cells after COVID-19. As to this clone: Its antigen is unidentified.

Germline V lookup: CDR1 MNHEY, CDR2 SVGAGI. The V and J ends lost 5 bases and 2 bases respectively, with 9 bases between them. The CDR3 spans 13 residues. Here immunoSEQ multiplex PCR was the method, and the copy in TCRdb shows in-frame clones only, minus some. Of under 35,000 clones listed, roughly 74% are singletons. Following culture for nine to ten days, CD4+ T cells were isolated. The vaccine given was either BNT162b2 or mRNA-1273, in two doses. The healthy vaccine recipients, who had no prior SARS-CoV-2 infection, showed negative nucleocapsid antibodies. At days 3 and 7, half of the medium was exchanged for IL-2 medium.

This sample comprised CD4+ T cells from PBMCs cultured without peptide, obtained after COVID-19 vaccination. The rearrangement links TRBV6-5 to TRBJ2-5, with D perhaps TRBD2 (6 bases). The source is a human donor who received a COVID-19 vaccine. CDR3 sequence: CASSRDLQETQYF. In nucleotides, the CDR3 is TGTGCCAGCAGTCGGGACTTGCAAGAGACCCAGTACTTC.